A selection of T cell receptor beta chains follows, all from one sample in a study of cytotoxic CD8 clonotypes in ibrutinib-treated CLL. Method: immunoSEQ multiplex PCR; TCRdb's copy keeps in-frame clones and lacks some. The data show about 29,000 clones, with about 80% seen just once and roughly 50% held by the top ten. Sequences were derived from PBMCs, sampled after 36 months of ibrutinib treatment. These TCRs come from a human donor with chronic lymphocytic leukemia. Both conserved end residues are part of each CDR3. Fields, in order: J gene, V gene, D gene, clone size, CDR3 DNA, CDR3 protein. A D gene is named only where the DNA matches it firmly. Clone sizes are given selectively: once, few, many, or a class where the clone is expanded.

j_gene: TRBJ2-7
v_gene: TRBV7-9
d_gene: .
abundance: .
CDR3nt: TGTGCCAGCAGCCCCCATCCGGGCGGGGGCCGAACCTACGAGCAGTACTTC
CDR3aa: CASSPHPGGGRTYEQYF

j_gene: TRBJ1-6
v_gene: TRBV5-1
d_gene: .
abundance: .
CDR3nt: TGCGCCAGCAGCTTGGAGGCAGGCTTTAGCTCCTATAATTCACCCCTCCACTTT
CDR3aa: CASSLEAGFSSYNSPLHF

j_gene: TRBJ1-1
v_gene: TRBV10-3
d_gene: .
abundance: .
CDR3nt: TGTGCCATCAGCCCACAGGGCGACACTGAAGCTTTCTTT
CDR3aa: CAISPQGDTEAFF

j_gene: TRBJ2-3
v_gene: TRBV7-3
d_gene: .
abundance: .
CDR3nt: TGTGCCAGCAGCTCCTATACAGGATTCACAGATACGCAGTATTTT
CDR3aa: CASSSYTGFTDTQYF

j_gene: TRBJ1-2
v_gene: TRBV7-9
d_gene: TRBD1
abundance: .
CDR3nt: TGTGCCAGCAGCTTAAGTCGGGTGGGACAGGGGTATGGCTACACCTTC
CDR3aa: CASSLSRVGQGYGYTF

j_gene: TRBJ1-5
v_gene: TRBV11-2
d_gene: .
abundance: .
CDR3nt: TGTGCCAGCAGCTTGCTGGCGGGGGGGAAACAGCCCCAGCATTTT
CDR3aa: CASSLLAGGKQPQHF

j_gene: TRBJ2-2
v_gene: TRBV7-8
d_gene: .
abundance: .
CDR3nt: TGTGCCAGCAGCTTAAGCATCCGGGGGACGAACACCGGGGAGCTGTTTTTT
CDR3aa: CASSLSIRGTNTGELFF

j_gene: TRBJ2-7
v_gene: TRBV7-9
d_gene: TRBD1
abundance: .
CDR3nt: TGTGCCAGCAGCTCCCCCGGGACAGGGTCCTACGAGCAGTACTTC
CDR3aa: CASSSPGTGSYEQYF

j_gene: TRBJ1-6
v_gene: TRBV30
d_gene: .
abundance: .
CDR3nt: TGTGCCTGGAGTGTTAAAGGCTATAATTCACCCCTCCACTTT
CDR3aa: CAWSVKGYNSPLHF

j_gene: TRBJ2-7
v_gene: TRBV6-1
d_gene: .
abundance: .
CDR3nt: TGTGCCAGCAGTTTGGGCAAAACCTACGAGCAGTACTTC
CDR3aa: CASSLGKTYEQYF

j_gene: TRBJ1-2
v_gene: TRBV4-2
d_gene: .
abundance: once
CDR3nt: TGTGCCAGCAGCCAAGATCAGTGGGGCAGGGCTGGTGGCTACACCTTC
CDR3aa: CASSQDQWGRAGGYTF

j_gene: TRBJ1-2
v_gene: TRBV2
d_gene: .
abundance: .
CDR3nt: TGTGCCAGCAGCCAGGACCTACAGGGACGGAGCTATGGCTACACCTTC
CDR3aa: CASSQDLQGRSYGYTF

j_gene: TRBJ2-3
v_gene: TRBV5-4
d_gene: .
abundance: .
CDR3nt: TGTGCCAGCAGCCGCGGACAGTTCACAGATACGCAGTATTTT
CDR3aa: CASSRGQFTDTQYF

j_gene: TRBJ2-7
v_gene: TRBV7-9
d_gene: .
abundance: few
CDR3nt: TGTGCCAGCAGCCAGGACGGCTACGAGCAGTACTTC
CDR3aa: CASSQDGYEQYF